A selection of T cell receptor beta chains follows, all from one sample in a study of chemoradiotherapy in HPV16-positive cancers. Assay used: immunoSEQ multiplex PCR; TCRdb lists only in-frame clones, some missing. Of 580 or so clones in the sample, roughly 84% were seen once. Sequenced material: tumor tissue, taken from a patient who underwent chemoradiotherapy. These receptors came from a human donor with HPV-associated anogenital cancer. The CDR3 runs from the conserved cysteine through the conserved F or W. The order of the fields is D gene, V gene, J gene, clone size, CDR3 DNA, CDR3 protein. The D gene is left open where the match is weak. Size is stated for part of the rows, as once, few or many counts, or as a class when the clone is expanded.

D: .; V: TRBV2; J: TRBJ1-4; size: .; DNA: TGTGCCAGCAGTGTCGGTTTGGTTGGTGAAAAACTGTTTTTT; CDR3: CASSVGLVGEKLFF
D: .; V: TRBV6-1; J: TRBJ2-1; size: .; DNA: TGTGCCAGCAGTGAAAGAGGCGGCGGGACCTACAATGAGCAGTTCTTC; CDR3: CASSERGGGTYNEQFF
D: .; V: TRBV27; J: TRBJ1-1; size: few; DNA: TGTGCCAGCAGTCCCCAGATGGGGCAGAACACTGAAGCTTTCTTT; CDR3: CASSPQMGQNTEAFF
D: .; V: TRBV27; J: TRBJ2-1; size: .; DNA: TGTGCCAGCAGTTTTGGGGTAGTGAAGGGTGAGCAGTTCTTC; CDR3: CASSFGVVKGEQFF
D: .; V: TRBV6-5; J: TRBJ1-2; size: .; DNA: TGTGCCAGCAGAGACAGAGGCGGTACTGGCTACACCTTC; CDR3: CASRDRGGTGYTF
D: TRBD2; V: TRBV12-5; J: TRBJ2-7; size: .; DNA: TGTGCTAGTGGGGGGACTAGGAACTACGAGCAGTACTTC; CDR3: CASGGTRNYEQYF
D: TRBD1; V: TRBV2; J: TRBJ2-1; size: .; DNA: TGTGCCAGCAGTTTCTGGGACAGGGGAGATGAGCAGTTCTTC; CDR3: CASSFWDRGDEQFF
D: .; V: TRBV23-1; J: TRBJ1-3; size: .; DNA: TGCGCCATCCGTCCCCCATATTTT; CDR3: CAIRPPYF
D: TRBD1; V: TRBV6-6; J: TRBJ2-1; size: .; DNA: TGTGCCAGCACCCGACAGGGAATGGGAAAGTTCTTC; CDR3: CASTRQGMGKFF
D: .; V: TRBV7-9; J: TRBJ1-3; size: .; DNA: TGTGCCAGCAGCCCCGACAGCTCTGGAAACACCATATATTTT; CDR3: CASSPDSSGNTIYF
D: .; V: TRBV27; J: TRBJ2-7; size: once; DNA: TGTGCCAGCAGTTTAATTTGGGATGCCTACGAGCAGTACTTC; CDR3: CASSLIWDAYEQYF
D: .; V: TRBV6-1; J: TRBJ2-3; size: .; DNA: TGTGCCAGCAGAGGACGACAGGAAGCGCAGTATTTT; CDR3: CASRGRQEAQYF
D: .; V: TRBV13; J: TRBJ2-1; size: .; DNA: TGTGCCAGCAGCCCCCGGACTTACAATGAGCAGTTCTTC; CDR3: CASSPRTYNEQFF
D: TRBD1; V: TRBV28; J: TRBJ2-3; size: .; DNA: TGTGCCAGCAGTTCAGCCGGGACAGGGCGCACAGATACGCAGTATTTT; CDR3: CASSSAGTGRTDTQYF
D: .; V: TRBV7-2; J: TRBJ1-2; size: .; DNA: TGTGCCAGCAGCTTAAGGGGAAACTATGGCTACACCTTC; CDR3: CASSLRGNYGYTF
D: .; V: TRBV29-1; J: TRBJ2-1; size: .; DNA: TGCAGCGGACACAGGGACAATGAGCAGTTCTTC; CDR3: CSGHRDNEQFF
D: .; V: TRBV27; J: TRBJ2-2; size: .; DNA: TGTGCCAGCAGTTACGGGATCCAGGGCACCGGGGAGCTGTTTTTT; CDR3: CASSYGIQGTGELFF
D: .; V: TRBV10-1; J: TRBJ2-5; size: .; DNA: TGCGCCAGCAGTGGGACAGTTGAGACCCAGTACTTC; CDR3: CASSGTVETQYF
D: .; V: TRBV28; J: TRBJ1-5; size: .; DNA: TGTGCCAGCAGCCCAACAGGGATCGAGCAGCCCCAGCATTTT; CDR3: CASSPTGIEQPQHF
D: .; V: TRBV9; J: TRBJ1-1; size: .; DNA: TGTGCCAGCAGCGTCGGCGGGGTGAACACTGAAGCTTTCTTT; CDR3: CASSVGGVNTEAFF
D: .; V: TRBV6-5; J: TRBJ2-3; size: .; DNA: TGTGCCAGCAGTTACTCGGAGGCGGGAACAGATACGCAGTATTTT; CDR3: CASSYSEAGTDTQYF
D: .; V: TRBV25-1; J: TRBJ1-2; size: .; DNA: TGTGCCACCCGTCCGGGCGCCAACTATGGCTACACCTTC; CDR3: CATRPGANYGYTF
D: .; V: TRBV29-1; J: TRBJ2-1; size: .; DNA: TGCAGCGTTGTATGGAGCCCCAATGAGCAGTTCTTC; CDR3: CSVVWSPNEQFF
D: .; V: TRBV29-1; J: TRBJ2-7; size: .; DNA: TGCAGCGTTGTCAGGACGTACTCCTACGAGCAGTACTTC; CDR3: CSVVRTYSYEQYF
D: TRBD2; V: TRBV9; J: TRBJ2-5; size: .; DNA: TGTGCCAGCAGCGGGACTAGCGGGAAAGGGACCCAGTACTTC; CDR3: CASSGTSGKGTQYF
D: .; V: TRBV5-1; J: TRBJ1-4; size: .; DNA: TGCGCCAGCAGCCGCAGACACTTCGTCCCTGCAACTAATGAAAAACTGTTTTTT; CDR3: CASSRRHFVPATNEKLFF
D: .; V: TRBV7-6; J: TRBJ2-3; size: .; DNA: TGTGCCAGCAGCTTATTAGCAGATACGCAGTATTTT; CDR3: CASSLLADTQYF
D: .; V: TRBV11-3; J: TRBJ2-7; size: .; DNA: TGTGCCAGCAGCTCCTTCGGGCGGGTCCCTAGCTCCTACGAGCAGTACTTC; CDR3: CASSSFGRVPSSYEQYF
D: .; V: TRBV7-3; J: TRBJ1-1; size: .; DNA: TGTGCCAGCAGCTCCCACCCTGGGGTCACTGAAGCTTTCTTT; CDR3: CASSSHPGVTEAFF
D: TRBD2; V: TRBV18; J: TRBJ2-1; size: .; DNA: TGTGCCAGCTCACCCGTTCCTCCGGGACTAGCATTGGAGGAGCAGTTCTTC; CDR3: CASSPVPPGLALEEQFF
D: TRBD2; V: TRBV30; J: TRBJ2-5; size: .; DNA: TGTGCCTGGAGTGTCCCAGCGGGAGGAGTTGCAGAGACCCAGTACTTC; CDR3: CAWSVPAGGVAETQYF
D: TRBD1; V: TRBV25-1; J: TRBJ1-2; size: .; DNA: TGTGCCAGCAGTGGGGTACCGGGACAGGGGGCTAAAGGGGGTGGCTACACCTTC; CDR3: CASSGVPGQGAKGGGYTF
D: .; V: TRBV7-9; J: TRBJ2-7; size: once; DNA: TGTGCCAGCAGCCCCAACCGGGCCCTGACATACGAGCAGTACTTC; CDR3: CASSPNRALTYEQYF
D: TRBD2; V: TRBV6-4; J: TRBJ2-3; size: once; DNA: TGTGCCTCCCAAGCGGGAGAGCACACAGATACGCAGTATTTT; CDR3: CASQAGEHTDTQYF
D: .; V: TRBV30; J: TRBJ1-1; size: few; DNA: TGTGCCTGGAGTGGCTGGGGCGAGAGTGAAGCTTTCTTT; CDR3: CAWSGWGESEAFF
D: .; V: TRBV27; J: TRBJ2-7; size: .; DNA: TGTGCCAGCAGTTTACGAGGGCTGAGGCAGTACTTC; CDR3: CASSLRGLRQYF
D: .; V: TRBV27; J: TRBJ2-7; size: .; DNA: TGTGCCAGCAGTGCGGCAGTCCAGGCCTACGAGCAGTACTTC; CDR3: CASSAAVQAYEQYF
D: TRBD1; V: TRBV29-1; J: TRBJ2-5; size: once; DNA: TGCAGCGCACAGGGGTGGGGGGAGACCCAGTACTTC; CDR3: CSAQGWGETQYF
D: TRBD1; V: TRBV2; J: TRBJ1-2; size: .; DNA: TGTGCCACCTCAGGACAGGCAGGTTTTGGCTACACCTTC; CDR3: CATSGQAGFGYTF
D: .; V: TRBV30; J: TRBJ1-2; size: few; DNA: TGTGCCTGGCGTAACTATGGCTACACCTTC; CDR3: CAWRNYGYTF
D: TRBD2; V: TRBV5-1; J: TRBJ2-1; size: .; DNA: TGCGCCAGCAGGACTAGCGAGAACAATGAGCAGTTCTTC; CDR3: CASRTSENNEQFF
D: TRBD1; V: TRBV9; J: TRBJ1-1; size: .; DNA: TGTGCCAGCAGCGCCCAGGGGGAGGTCACTGAAGCTTTCTTT; CDR3: CASSAQGEVTEAFF
D: TRBD2; V: TRBV10-3; J: TRBJ2-5; size: .; DNA: TGTGCCATCAGTCAGACTAGCGGGGGGGAGACCCAGTACTTC; CDR3: CAISQTSGGETQYF
D: .; V: TRBV9; J: TRBJ1-3; size: .; DNA: TGTGCCAGCAGCGTAGGCGTGTCTGGAAACACCATATATTTT; CDR3: CASSVGVSGNTIYF
D: .; V: TRBV10-2; J: TRBJ1-5; size: .; DNA: TGCGCCAGCAGTGAGTCGGGTCGGAGGGTCAATCAGCCCCAGCATTTT; CDR3: CASSESGRRVNQPQHF